This T cell receptor beta chain derives from a study of blood T cells in healthy people across ages. Notes on the study in general: Because donor CMV status was unknown, expanded clonotype changes were possibly confounded.

Together with a sample-barcoded 5' primer, a J-beta primer mix was included in a second PCR lasting about 6 to 11 cycles. TCRdb called the 5' RACE reads again in MiXCR, with one record for every CDR3 protein. The table records about 1.4 million distinct CDR3 sequences, around 55% of them present only once. As regards this clonotype: No antigen is known for it.

It was approximately 9 milliliters of peripheral blood that were drawn from each donor. The CDR3 totals 12 residues. Trimming at V came to 5 bases and at J to 7 bases, leaving 7 bases not matched to a gene. Germline-derived CDR1 and CDR2 are DFQATT and SNEGSKA (reference sequence). The clonotype was recovered from a man aged 18 to 35 in good health. Sequencing was carried out using blood. This rearrangement joins TRBV20-1 to TRBJ1-2, with TRBD1 identical over 7 bases. This CDR3 is CSAGTVGRGYTF. The CDR3 region has the DNA TGCAGTGCTGGGACAGTAGGTCGTGGCTACACCTTC.